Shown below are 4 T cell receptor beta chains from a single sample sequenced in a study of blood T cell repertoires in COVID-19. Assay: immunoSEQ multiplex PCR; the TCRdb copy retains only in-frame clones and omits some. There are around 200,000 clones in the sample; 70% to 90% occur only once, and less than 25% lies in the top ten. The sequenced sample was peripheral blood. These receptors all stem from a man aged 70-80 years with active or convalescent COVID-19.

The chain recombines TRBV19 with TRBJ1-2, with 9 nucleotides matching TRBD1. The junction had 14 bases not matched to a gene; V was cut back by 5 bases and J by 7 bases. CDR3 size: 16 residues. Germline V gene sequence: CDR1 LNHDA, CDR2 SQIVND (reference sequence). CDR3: CASSPRDREGLSGYTF. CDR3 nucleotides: TGTGCCAGTAGTCCCCGGGACAGGGAAGGGCTATCTGGCTACACCTTC.

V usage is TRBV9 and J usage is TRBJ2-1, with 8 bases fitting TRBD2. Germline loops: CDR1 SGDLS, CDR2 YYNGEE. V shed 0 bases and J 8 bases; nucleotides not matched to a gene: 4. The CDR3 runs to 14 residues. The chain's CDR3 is CASSVVPGGDEQFF. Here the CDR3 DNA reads TGTGCCAGCAGCGTAGTGCCGGGAGGGGATGAGCAGTTCTTC.

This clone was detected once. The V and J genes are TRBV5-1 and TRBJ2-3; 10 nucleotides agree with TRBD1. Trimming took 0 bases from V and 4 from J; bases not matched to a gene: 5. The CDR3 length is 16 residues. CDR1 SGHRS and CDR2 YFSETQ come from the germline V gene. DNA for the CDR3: TGCGCCAGCAGCTTGGATCCCGGACAGGGGGCAGATACGCAGTATTTT. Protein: CASSLDPGQGADTQYF. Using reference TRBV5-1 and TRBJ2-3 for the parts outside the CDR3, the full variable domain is KAGVTQTPRYLIKTRGQQVTLSCSPISGHRSVSWYQQTPGQGLQFLFEYFSETQRNKGNFPGRFSGRQFSNSRSEMNVSTLELGDSALYLCASSLDPGQGADTQYFGPGTRLTVL.

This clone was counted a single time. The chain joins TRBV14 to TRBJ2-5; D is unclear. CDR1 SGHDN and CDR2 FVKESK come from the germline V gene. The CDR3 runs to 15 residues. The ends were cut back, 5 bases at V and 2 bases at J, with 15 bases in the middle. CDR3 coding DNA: TGTGCCAGCAGCTTCGCAGACACTTCTCAAGAGACCCAGTACTTC. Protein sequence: CASSFADTSQETQYF.